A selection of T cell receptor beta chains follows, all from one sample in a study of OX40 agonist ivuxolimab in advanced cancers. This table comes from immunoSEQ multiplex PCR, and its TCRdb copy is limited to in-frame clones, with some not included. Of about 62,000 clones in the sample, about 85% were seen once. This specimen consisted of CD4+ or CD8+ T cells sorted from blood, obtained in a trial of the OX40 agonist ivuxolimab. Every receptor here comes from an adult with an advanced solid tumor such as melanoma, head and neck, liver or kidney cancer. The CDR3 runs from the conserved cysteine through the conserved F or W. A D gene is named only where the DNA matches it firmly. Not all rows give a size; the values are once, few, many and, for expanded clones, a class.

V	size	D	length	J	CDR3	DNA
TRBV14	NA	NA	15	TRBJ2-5	CASSQDRGDGETQYF	TGTGCCAGCAGCCAAGATCGAGGGGATGGGGAGACCCAGTACTTC
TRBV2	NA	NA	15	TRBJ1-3	CASSDWSDSGNTIYF	TGTGCCAGCAGTGACTGGTCCGACTCTGGAAACACCATATATTTT
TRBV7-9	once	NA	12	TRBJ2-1	CASIGYYNEQFF	TGTGCCAGCATTGGTTACTACAATGAGCAGTTCTTC
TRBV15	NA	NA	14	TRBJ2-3	CATSKISGMDTQYF	TGTGCCACCAGCAAAATCAGTGGGATGGATACGCAGTATTTT
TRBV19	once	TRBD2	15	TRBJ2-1	CASSPSGEHYNEQFF	TGTGCCAGTAGTCCTAGCGGAGAACACTACAATGAGCAGTTCTTC
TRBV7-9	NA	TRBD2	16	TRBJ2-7	CASSLRGAGGSYEQYF	TGTGCCAGCAGCTTAAGGGGAGCGGGAGGCTCCTACGAGCAGTACTTC
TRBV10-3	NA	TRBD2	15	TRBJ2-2	CAINPSGSRTGELFF	TGTGCCATCAACCCTAGCGGGAGCCGCACCGGGGAGCTGTTTTTT
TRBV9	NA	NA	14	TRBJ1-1	CASSAPESNTEAFF	TGTGCCAGCAGCGCCCCAGAGTCGAACACTGAAGCTTTCTTT
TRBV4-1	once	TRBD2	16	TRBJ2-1	CASSHTLAGGKEEQFF	TGCGCCAGCAGCCACACTCTAGCGGGGGGGAAGGAGGAGCAGTTCTTC
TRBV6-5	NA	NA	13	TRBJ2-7	CASSTPAVHEQYF	TGTGCCAGCAGTACCCCAGCCGTCCACGAGCAGTACTTC
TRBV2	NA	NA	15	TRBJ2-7	CASSEGPLNSYEQYF	TGTGCCAGCAGTGAAGGGCCTCTCAACTCCTACGAGCAGTACTTC
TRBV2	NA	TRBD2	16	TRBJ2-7	CASSVPGLAGEYEQYF	TGTGCCAGCAGTGTCCCGGGACTAGCGGGAGAGTACGAGCAGTACTTC
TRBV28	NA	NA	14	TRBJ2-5	CASRPTFEEETQYF	TGTGCCAGCAGACCTACCTTCGAAGAGGAGACCCAGTACTTC
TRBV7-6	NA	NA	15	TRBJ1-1	CASSLVGGRNTEAFF	TGTGCCAGCAGCTTAGTTGGAGGCCGGAACACTGAAGCTTTCTTT
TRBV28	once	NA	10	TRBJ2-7	CATKGAEQYF	TGTGCCACGAAGGGCGCCGAGCAGTACTTC
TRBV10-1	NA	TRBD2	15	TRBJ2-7	CASTFPSGRRYEQYF	TGCGCCAGCACCTTCCCTAGCGGGCGGCGCTACGAGCAGTACTTC